This is a list of T cell receptor beta chains from one sample in a study of shared clonotypes between healthy human individuals. Using immunoSEQ multiplex PCR, the repertoire was profiled, and TCRdb retains in-frame clones only, with some absent. The sample lists around 2.5 million clones, approximately 93% occurring once. Sequencing was done on a sample of naive CD4+ T cells from PBMCs. The receptors were sampled from a young man in good health. Some clones in this sample may be carry-over from other donors' samples. CDR3s include the opening cysteine and the closing phenylalanine or tryptophan. D genes are given only for firm matches. Only part of the rows carry a size: once, few, many, or a class if the clone is expanded.

cdr3_aa	cdr3_nt	v_call	j_call	clone_size	d_call
CASSLRIGTLRPATGELFF	TGTGCCAGCAGCCTGAGGATTGGGACTCTTCGACCCGCCACCGGGGAGCTGTTTTTT	TRBV11-2	TRBJ2-2	-	-
CASSSQGWSYEQYF	TGTGCCAGCAGTTCCCAGGGTTGGTCCTACGAGCAGTACTTC	TRBV27	TRBJ2-7	-	-
CASTLAGSQYF	TGTGCCAGCACCCTGGCGGGGTCGCAGTATTTT	TRBV11-2	TRBJ2-3	-	-
CASSSTVNYGYTF	TGCGCCAGCAGCTCGACCGTGAACTATGGCTACACCTTC	TRBV10-2	TRBJ1-2	-	-
CASSRNTGELFF	TGTGCCAGCAGCCGGAACACCGGGGAGCTGTTTTTT	TRBV7-8	TRBJ2-2	few	-
CASSLAQWNEQFF	TGTGCCAGCAGCTTAGCGCAGTGGAATGAGCAGTTCTTC	TRBV7-9	TRBJ2-1	-	-
CASRPGDNEQFF	TGCGCCAGCAGACCAGGGGACAATGAGCAGTTCTTC	TRBV5-1	TRBJ2-1	-	-
CASSITGTVNSPLHF	TGTGCCAGCAGCATCACCGGGACAGTTAATTCACCCCTCCACTTT	TRBV7-2	TRBJ1-6	-	TRBD1
CASSLSSQETQYF	TGTGCCAGCAGCCTTAGTAGTCAGGAGACCCAGTACTTC	TRBV7-6	TRBJ2-5	-	-
CASSVVGSSYEQYF	TGTGCCAGCAGCGTAGTTGGCAGCTCCTACGAGCAGTACTTC	TRBV9	TRBJ2-7	-	-
CASSLTTGTTYEQYF	TGTGCCAGCAGCCTCACGACAGGAACAACCTACGAGCAGTACTTC	TRBV6-5	TRBJ2-7	-	-
CASHATYNEQFF	TGTGCCAGCCACGCGACCTACAATGAGCAGTTCTTC	TRBV6-5	TRBJ2-1	-	-
CASSERLREADYNEQFF	TGTGCCAGCAGTGAACGTTTGCGGGAGGCGGACTACAATGAGCAGTTCTTC	TRBV6-1	TRBJ2-1	-	TRBD2
CSVGREASEQYF	TGCAGCGTTGGGCGGGAGGCCAGCGAGCAGTACTTC	TRBV29-1	TRBJ2-7	-	TRBD2
CASSLRAGRLTGTGELFF	TGTGCCAGCAGCTTAAGGGCGGGCCGGTTAACGGGCACCGGGGAGCTGTTTTTT	TRBV7-9	TRBJ2-2	-	-
CASSPTAGTGELFF	TGTGCCAGCTCACCGACGGCAGGCACCGGGGAGCTGTTTTTT	TRBV18	TRBJ2-2	-	-
CASSLVAGASNTGELFF	TGTGCCAGCAGCTTAGTAGCGGGAGCGAGCAACACCGGGGAGCTGTTTTTT	TRBV7-3	TRBJ2-2	-	TRBD2
CATTGQNTGELFF	TGTGCCACCACGGGACAGAACACCGGGGAGCTGTTTTTT	TRBV10-3	TRBJ2-2	-	-
CASSVDGSGAQYF	TGTGCCAGCAGCGTAGACGGATCTGGAGCGCAGTATTTT	TRBV9	TRBJ2-3	-	-
CAGRGTSGSEQFF	TGTGCCGGGAGGGGGACTAGCGGGAGTGAGCAGTTCTTC	TRBV30	TRBJ2-1	-	TRBD2
CASSVDGGNWEQFF	TGTGCCAGCAGCGTAGACGGGGGAAACTGGGAGCAGTTCTTC	TRBV9	TRBJ2-1	-	-
CASSLDLLLRGGNEQFF	TGTGCCAGCAGCTTAGATTTGCTCTTGAGGGGAGGCAATGAGCAGTTCTTC	TRBV11-2	TRBJ2-1	-	-
CASSLAFAGTAYNEQFF	TGTGCCAGCAGCTTAGCATTTGCAGGGACGGCCTACAATGAGCAGTTCTTC	TRBV7-6	TRBJ2-1	-	-
CASSLHHGQYF	TGTGCCAGCAGCCTGCACCACGGGCAGTACTTC	TRBV4-2	TRBJ2-7	-	-
CASSYQYGLPGELFF	TGTGCCAGCAGTTATCAGTATGGGCTGCCCGGGGAGCTGTTTTTT	TRBV6-5	TRBJ2-2	-	-
CASSQESSYNEQFF	TGTGCCAGCAGCCAGGAAAGCTCCTACAATGAGCAGTTCTTC	TRBV2	TRBJ2-1	-	-
CASSSDSLYSYEQYF	TGTGCCAGCAGTTCAGACAGCCTCTACTCCTACGAGCAGTACTTC	TRBV28	TRBJ2-7	once	-
CASCIRGAETQYF	TGTGCCAGCTGTATCAGGGGGGCAGAGACCCAGTACTTC	TRBV7-6	TRBJ2-5	-	-
CASLPAPPGYGYTF	TGTGCCAGCCTACCGGCCCCCCCGGGGTATGGCTACACCTTC	TRBV19	TRBJ1-2	-	-
CASSRQGGTEAFF	TGTGCCAGCAGCCGACAGGGAGGCACTGAAGCTTTCTTT	TRBV9	TRBJ1-1	-	TRBD1
CASTSPPGRGFHF	TGTGCCAGCACCTCCCCCCCAGGCAGGGGATTCCACTTC	TRBV28	TRBJ2-7	-	-
CASSLEETSGNEQFF	TGTGCCAGCAGCTTAGAGGAGACCTCTGGGAATGAGCAGTTCTTC	TRBV7-9	TRBJ2-1	-	-
CASSLPGGPEAFF	TGTGCCAGCAGCCTGCCGGGAGGGCCTGAAGCTTTCTTT	TRBV28	TRBJ1-1	few	-
CASSLRHGALISGNTIYF	TGTGCCAGCAGCTTGAGGCATGGGGCGCTGATCTCTGGAAACACCATATATTTT	TRBV5-5	TRBJ1-3	-	-
CASSLAVDSGSLNEQFF	TGCGCCAGCAGCTTGGCCGTGGATAGCGGGAGTCTGAATGAGCAGTTCTTC	TRBV5-1	TRBJ2-1	-	TRBD2
CASSQNDRGGIRYEQYF	TGCGCCAGCAGCCAAAACGACCGGGGGGGGATAAGGTACGAGCAGTACTTC	TRBV4-1	TRBJ2-7	-	TRBD2
CASSDGVNTGELFF	TGCGCCAGCAGCGACGGGGTGAACACCGGGGAGCTGTTTTTT	TRBV5-1	TRBJ2-2	-	-
CASSDRPYSGNTIYF	TGTGCCAGCAGCGACCGACCGTATTCTGGAAACACCATATATTTT	TRBV4-2	TRBJ1-3	-	-
CSVGGGGGYGYTF	TGCAGCGTTGGGGGTGGAGGAGGGTACGGCTACACCTTC	TRBV29-1	TRBJ1-2	-	-
CASSHRWSSYEQYF	TGTGCCAGCAGCCACCGGTGGAGCTCCTACGAGCAGTACTTC	TRBV14	TRBJ2-7	-	-
CASSPGLFYGYTF	TGTGCCAGCAGTCCGGGGCTCTTCTATGGCTACACCTTC	TRBV28	TRBJ1-2	-	-
CASSLGSATVPYEQYF	TGCGCCAGCAGCCTGGGGTCGGCGACGGTCCCCTACGAGCAGTACTTC	TRBV5-1	TRBJ2-7	-	-
CASSPHTSATTDTQYF	TGTGCCAGCAGCCCCCATACTAGCGCCACCACAGATACGCAGTATTTT	TRBV5-4	TRBJ2-3	-	TRBD2
CASSLGLALDEQYF	TGTGCCAGCAGCTTAGGGCTAGCGCTCGACGAGCAGTACTTC	TRBV7-9	TRBJ2-7	-	-
CASSLVGGRLPGELFF	TGTGCCAGCAGCTTAGTTGGCGGGAGACTCCCCGGGGAGCTGTTTTTT	TRBV7-2	TRBJ2-2	-	TRBD2
CASSQVSGYAQYF	TGTGCCAGCAGCCAAGTATCAGGGTATGCGCAGTACTTC	TRBV14	TRBJ2-7	-	-
CASSRDYGSYEQYF	TGTGCCAGCAGCCGGGACTATGGATCCTACGAGCAGTACTTC	TRBV7-2	TRBJ2-7	-	TRBD2
CASSPQAGVHTGELFF	TGTGCCAGCAGCCCCCAGGCGGGAGTTCACACCGGGGAGCTGTTTTTT	TRBV7-8	TRBJ2-2	-	TRBD2
CASSPGSGGFYEQFF	TGCGCCAGCAGCCCCGGCAGCGGGGGGTTCTATGAGCAGTTCTTC	TRBV4-1	TRBJ2-1	once	TRBD2